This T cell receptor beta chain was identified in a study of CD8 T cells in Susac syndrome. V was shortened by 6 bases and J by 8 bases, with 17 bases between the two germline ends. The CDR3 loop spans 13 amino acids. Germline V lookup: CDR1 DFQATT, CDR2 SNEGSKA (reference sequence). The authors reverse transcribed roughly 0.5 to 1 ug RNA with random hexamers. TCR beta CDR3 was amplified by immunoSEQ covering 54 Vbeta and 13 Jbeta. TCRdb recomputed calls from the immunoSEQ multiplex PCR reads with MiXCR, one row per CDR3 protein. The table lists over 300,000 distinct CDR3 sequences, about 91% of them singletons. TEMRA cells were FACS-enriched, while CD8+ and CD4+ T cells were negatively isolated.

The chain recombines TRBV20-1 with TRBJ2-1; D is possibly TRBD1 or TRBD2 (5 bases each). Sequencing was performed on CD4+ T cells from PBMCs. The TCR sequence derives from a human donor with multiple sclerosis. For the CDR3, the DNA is TGCAGTGCGGGACGACTGGGCGGCTATGAGCAGTTCTTC. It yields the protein CSAGRLGGYEQFF.